The 27 T cell receptor beta chains presented below share a single source sample, sequenced in a study of blood T cell repertoires in COVID-19. Sequencing used immunoSEQ multiplex PCR; TCRdb keeps in-frame clones, though not all of them. The profile covers roughly 140,000 clones, with roughly 80% appearing a single time and around 2.1% taken by the ten largest. Material for sequencing was peripheral blood. Receptor source: a man between 65 and 79 years old with acute or convalescent COVID-19.

This clone was observed a single time. V usage is TRBV14 and J usage is TRBJ1-1; D is unclear. V lost 10 bases and J lost 1, with 10 bases in between. The V gene's germline CDR1 is SGHDN and CDR2 FVKESK. The CDR3 is 12 residues long. CDR3 protein: CAITNGNTEAFF. In DNA, the CDR3 is TGTGCCATCACTAACGGGAACACTGAAGCTTTCTTT.

V usage is TRBV7-2 and J usage is TRBJ1-2, with a tentative D call TRBD1 (5 bases). There are 15 residues in the CDR3. The V gene lost 1 base and the J gene lost 8 bases, with 17 bases spanning the gap. Germline assignment: CDR1 SGHTA and CDR2 FQGNSA. This chain's CDR3 is CASSLVGGVIDGYTF. CDR3 nucleotides: TGTGCCAGCAGCTTAGTTGGAGGGGTAATCGACGGCTACACCTTC.

The V gene is TRBV19, the J gene TRBJ2-3, with 7 bases fitting TRBD1. CDR1 is LNHDA, CDR2 SQIVND, per germline (reference sequence). CDR3 size: 15 residues. The V segment lost 7 bases and the J segment 6 bases; nucleotides outside the gene matches: 13. CDR3 DNA sequence: TGTGCCAGTACAGCAGGGGGAAGGTACTTGGATACGCAGTATTTT. It yields the protein CASTAGGRYLDTQYF.

This chain uses TRBV11-2 with TRBJ1-1, with D tentatively TRBD1 (6 bases). Trimming shortened V by 5 bases and J by 1 base, and 14 bases separated the two germline ends. Germline assignment: CDR1 SGHAT and CDR2 FQNNGV. The CDR3 loop spans 15 amino acids. CDR3 region: CASSPAGRGNTEAFF. In DNA form, the CDR3 reads TGTGCCAGCAGCCCTGCGGGCAGGGGGAACACTGAAGCTTTCTTT.

V gene TRBV2 combines with J gene TRBJ2-5; 12 nucleotides match TRBD2. The CDR3 is made up of 19 amino acids. J lost 1 base, V lost 3 bases, and 12 bases had no gene match. Germline V gene lookup returns CDR1 SNHLY and CDR2 FYNNEI. The CDR3 protein is CASSEYRRLTSGGQETQYF. CDR3 nucleotide sequence: TGTGCCAGCAGTGAGTACAGGCGCTTGACTAGCGGGGGCCAAGAGACCCAGTACTTC.

The gene calls are TRBV18 and TRBJ2-2, with 9 bases fitting TRBD2. The CDR3 is made up of 18 amino acids. The trim removed 4 bases at V and 1 base at J, leaving 10 bases unmatched. Germline CDR1 is KGHSH and CDR2 is LQKENI. The CDR3 DNA is TGTGCCAGCTCACGGAGGACAGTTAGCGGGGGGAACACCGGGGAGCTGTTTTTT. It encodes CASSRRTVSGGNTGELFF.

The chain has TRBV6-6 and TRBJ2-5; TRBD2 is a possible D gene (6 bases). Deletions cut 4 bases from V and 4 bases from J, with 10 bases between. CDR3 size: 13 residues. Germline lookup yields CDR1 MNHNY and CDR2 SVGAGI (reference sequence). The CDR3 region has the DNA TGTGCCAGCAGTTTCCAGGGAGGAGAGACCCAGTACTTC. Translating gives CASSFQGGETQYF.

This chain links TRBV28 with TRBJ1-4, with TRBD1 matching 7 bases. The CDR3 has 15 amino acids. J was trimmed by 6 bases and V by 4 bases; bases with no gene match: 8. Germline values: CDR1 MDHEN, CDR2 SYDVKM. In DNA, the CDR3 is TGTGCCAGCAGTTCCCGGACAGGTCTATATGAAAAACTGTTTTTT. This codes for CASSSRTGLYEKLFF.

The chain couples TRBV29-1 to TRBJ1-1; 11 nucleotides line up with TRBD1. Germline CDR1 is SQVTM and CDR2 is ANQGSEA. This CDR3 comprises 14 residues. J gave up 7 bases and V 5 bases, and 9 bases lay outside the gene matches. DNA for the CDR3: TGCAGCGTTAATCGGGACAGGGGGGCCGGTGAAGCTTTCTTT. Its translation is CSVNRDRGAGEAFF.

This clone has just a few counts. The chain couples TRBV3-1 (or the pseudogene TRBV3-2) to TRBJ1-1; 7 nucleotides agree with TRBD1. From germline, CDR1 is LGHDT and CDR2 YNNKEL (reference sequence). The CDR3 covers 15 residues. Trimming removed 4 bases from V and 4 bases from J; junction bases left unmatched: 9. CDR3 sequence reads: CASSLPGRGTTEAFF. As DNA, the CDR3 is TGTGCCAGCAGCCTACCGGGCAGGGGGACCACTGAAGCTTTCTTT.

This clone is a singleton in its sample. The CDR3 nucleotides read TGTGCCAGCAGCGTAGGGGCAGGCACCCAAGAGACCCAGTACTTC. Its translation is CASSVGAGTQETQYF. The chain combines TRBV9 with TRBJ2-5; no clear D gene. This CDR3 spans 15 amino acids. Germline V gives CDR1 SGDLS, CDR2 YYNGEE. Trimming took 0 bases from V and 1 from J, leaving 10 bases between them.

The V call is TRBV21-1, the J call TRBJ1-4. TRBV21-1 is annotated as a pseudogene. The CDR3 sequence is 16 residues long. The CDR3 DNA reads TGTGCCAGCAGCAAAGCCCAAGCGTCCTGGGATGAAAAACTGTTTTTT. Translating it yields CASSKAQASWDEKLFF.

V and J are TRBV7-2 and TRBJ2-1, with 8 bases lining up with TRBD2. Germline V CDR1 and CDR2: SGHTA, FQGNSA. The CDR3 is 15 residues long. V dropped 2 bases and J dropped 11; count of bases not matched to a gene: 11. In nucleotides, the CDR3 is TGTGCCAGCAGCTTACATGCCGGGAGGGCTACGAAGCAGTTCTTC. Encoded protein: CASSLHAGRATKQFF.

The chain links TRBV7-8 to TRBJ2-7; TRBD2 is a possible D gene (6 bases). Trimming stripped 3 bases from V and 4 bases from J, with 10 bases between. The CDR3 has 13 residues. From germline, CDR1 is SGHVS and CDR2 FQNEAQ. This CDR3 reads CASSFASVYEQYF. CDR3 sequence (DNA): TGTGCCAGCAGCTTCGCTAGCGTTTACGAGCAGTACTTC.

The V call is TRBV30, the J call TRBJ2-4; TRBD2 might be the D (7 bases). The CDR3 spans 14 residues. The germline gives CDR1 GTSNPN, CDR2 SVGIG (reference sequence). Trimming removed 3 bases at V and 6 bases at J, with 15 bases between. CDR3 in DNA: TGTGCCTGGAGCCCTAGGGAGGGGGGAAACATTCAGTACTTC. Translation: CAWSPREGGNIQYF.

This clone was observed a handful of times. This chain uses TRBV7-3 with TRBJ2-3; 12 nucleotides agree with TRBD2. The V gene end was trimmed by 2 bases and the J gene end by 6 bases; junction bases not matched to a gene: 6. The V gene's germline CDR1 is SGHTA and CDR2 FQGTGA. The CDR3 spans 16 residues. CDR3 protein: CASSLQGTSGSDTQYF. CDR3 coding DNA: TGTGCCAGCAGCTTACAGGGGACTAGCGGGTCCGATACGCAGTATTTT.

The chain joins TRBV6-4 to TRBJ2-3, with D possibly matching TRBD2 (6 bases). The CDR3 runs 17 residues. The ends were cut back, 0 bases at V and 6 bases at J, with 19 bases in the middle. Germline values: CDR1 MRHNA, CDR2 SNTAGT. CDR3 DNA sequence: TGTGCCAGCAGTGACTCAAGGGACGGAGGGCACAGGGATACGCAGTATTTT. As protein: CASSDSRDGGHRDTQYF.

The chain has TRBV24-1 and TRBJ1-1; D might be TRBD1 (5 bases). The V gene's germline CDR1 is KGHDR and CDR2 SFDVKD. V gave up 4 bases and J gave up 7 bases, with 12 bases separating them. CDR3 size: 13 residues. The CDR3 sequence: CATSDGHQLEAFF. The CDR3 nucleotides read TGTGCCACCAGTGACGGACACCAACTTGAAGCTTTCTTT.

This chain connects TRBV7-8 to TRBJ1-1; 8 positions match TRBD1. Looked up from germline, CDR1 is SGHVS and CDR2 is FQNEAQ. This CDR3 spans 13 amino acids. J lost 4 bases, V lost 6 bases, and 4 bases had no gene match. CDR3 sequence (DNA): TGTGCCAGCAGGAACAGGGGGAGCACTGAAGCTTTCTTT. Protein sequence: CASRNRGSTEAFF.

The V gene is TRBV7-9, the J gene TRBJ1-6; D possibly corresponds to TRBD1 (5 bases). The CDR3 totals 14 residues. V was cut by 5 bases and J by 8 bases, with 13 bases left in between. Germline-derived CDR1 and CDR2 are SEHNR and FQNEAQ (reference sequence). CDR3 residues: CASSPERGDSPLHF. The CDR3 nucleotides are TGTGCCAGCAGCCCCGAAAGGGGCGATTCACCCCTCCACTTT.

The chain couples TRBV3-1 (or the pseudogene TRBV3-2) to TRBJ1-1; D is uncertain. Trimming took off 0 bases at V and 3 bases at J, with 8 bases between the two ends. The CDR3 totals 14 residues. Germline assignment: CDR1 LGHDT and CDR2 YNNKEL (reference sequence). The CDR3 coding sequence is TGTGCCAGCAGCCAAGATCCGAGGGACACTGAAGCTTTCTTT. This translates into CASSQDPRDTEAFF.

The chain employs TRBV3-1 (or the pseudogene TRBV3-2) and TRBJ1-4, with TRBD1 as a possible D gene (6 bases). V was shortened by 3 bases and J by 3 bases, with 14 bases between the two germline ends. In germline, CDR1 is LGHDT, CDR2 YNNKEL (reference sequence). The CDR3 loop spans 16 amino acids. In DNA form, the CDR3 reads TGTGCCAGCAGCCAGGGAAACAGGGCTTCTAATGAAAAACTGTTTTTT. Translation: CASSQGNRASNEKLFF.

The V and J genes are TRBV28 and TRBJ2-5; 8 nucleotides align to TRBD1. V gave up 5 bases and J gave up 4 bases; unmatched junction bases: 3. This CDR3 spans 13 amino acids. Looked up from germline, CDR1 is MDHEN and CDR2 is SYDVKM. Here the CDR3 DNA reads TGTGCCAGCAGTCAGGGGGCAACAGAGACCCAGTACTTC. Its translation: CASSQGATETQYF.

This rearrangement joins TRBV10-2 to TRBJ1-2; D unresolved. Trimming pared 3 bases from V and 6 bases from J, leaving 11 bases between. CDR1 is WSHSY and CDR2 is SAAADI in the germline V gene. There are 13 residues in the CDR3. The CDR3 region has the DNA TGCGCCAGCAGTGACCCCGCCCGGGATGGCTACACCTTC. This codes for CASSDPARDGYTF.

V gene TRBV21-1 combines with J gene TRBJ2-7; the DNA was not used to check the table's D call, TRBD2. TRBV21-1 is a recognized pseudogene. This CDR3 spans 13 amino acids. DNA of the CDR3: TGTGCCAGCGGGGGGAGAATGGAGTACGAGCAGTACTTC. Protein product: CASGGRMEYEQYF.

The chain links TRBV7-3 to TRBJ2-1; 12 bases map to TRBD2. From germline, CDR1 is SGHTA and CDR2 FQGTGA. The V gene end was trimmed by 5 bases and the J gene end by 3 bases; junction bases not matched to a gene: 2. The CDR3 is 15 residues long. This CDR3 is CASSPGLAGYNEQFF. The CDR3 nucleotides read TGTGCCAGCAGCCCGGGACTAGCGGGCTACAATGAGCAGTTCTTC.

The chain recombines TRBV5-1 with TRBJ2-7, with 9 nucleotides matching TRBD1. CDR1 is SGHRS, CDR2 YFSETQ, per germline. CDR3 size: 15 residues. J was trimmed by 4 bases and V by 0 bases; bases with no gene match: 5. Written as DNA, the CDR3 is TGCGCCAGCAGCTTGGGTGGGACAGGGCGGTACGAGCAGTACTTC. Translating it yields CASSLGGTGRYEQYF.